This TCR beta chain was obtained from a study of blood T cell repertoires in COVID-19. As originally analysed: Reference gene primer amplification yielded estimated nucleated cell counts. The assay was immunoSEQ multiplex PCR, and TCRdb's table has in-frame clones only and misses some. V and J calls and clone size are as listed in that table; D and trimming were resolved from the DNA. The sample shows roughly 150,000 clones, 80% to 90% of them seen only once. There are 12 residues in the CDR3. The germline gives CDR1 MNHEY, CDR2 SVGAGI. Trimming removed 4 bases at V and 6 bases at J, with 10 bases between. This clone was recorded a few times.

The sequence was obtained from a woman in her thirties or forties with acute or convalescent COVID-19. The genes are TRBV6-5 and TRBJ2-7, with D possibly TRBD2 on 5 matching bases. Sequenced input: peripheral blood. Here the CDR3 reads CASSWGEGEQYF. The CDR3 bases are TGTGCCAGCAGTTGGGGTGAGGGCGAGCAGTACTTC.